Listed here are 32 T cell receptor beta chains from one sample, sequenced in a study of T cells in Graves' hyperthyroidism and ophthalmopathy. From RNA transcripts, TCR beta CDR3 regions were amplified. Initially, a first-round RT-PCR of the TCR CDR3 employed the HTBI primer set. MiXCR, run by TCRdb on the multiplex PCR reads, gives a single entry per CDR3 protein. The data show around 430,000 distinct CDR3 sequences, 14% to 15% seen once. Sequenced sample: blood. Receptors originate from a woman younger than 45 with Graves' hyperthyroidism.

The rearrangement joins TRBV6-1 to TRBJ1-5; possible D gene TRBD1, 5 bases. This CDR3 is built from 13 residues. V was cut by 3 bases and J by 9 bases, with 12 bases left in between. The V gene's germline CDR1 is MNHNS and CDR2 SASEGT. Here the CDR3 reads CASSDAGVGPQHF. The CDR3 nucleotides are TGTGCCAGCAGTGATGCGGGGGTCGGGCCCCAGCATTTT.

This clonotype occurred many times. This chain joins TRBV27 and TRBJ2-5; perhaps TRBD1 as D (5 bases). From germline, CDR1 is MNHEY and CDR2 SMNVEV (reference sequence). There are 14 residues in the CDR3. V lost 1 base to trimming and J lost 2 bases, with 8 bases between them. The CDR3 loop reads CASSLWGPQETQYF. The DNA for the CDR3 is TGTGCCAGCAGTTTATGGGGCCCTCAAGAGACCCAGTACTTC.

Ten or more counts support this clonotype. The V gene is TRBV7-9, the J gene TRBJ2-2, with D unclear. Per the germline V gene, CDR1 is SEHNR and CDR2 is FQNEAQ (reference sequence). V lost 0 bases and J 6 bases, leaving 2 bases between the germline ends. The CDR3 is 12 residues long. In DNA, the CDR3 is TGTGCCAGCAGCTTAGCGGCCGGGGAGCTGTTTTTT. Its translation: CASSLAAGELFF.

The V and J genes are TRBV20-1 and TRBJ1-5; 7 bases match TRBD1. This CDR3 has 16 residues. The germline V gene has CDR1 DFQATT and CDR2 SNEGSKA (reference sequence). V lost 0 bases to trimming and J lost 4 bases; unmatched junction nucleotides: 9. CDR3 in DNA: TGCAGTGCTAGAGATTATCGGGACAGAGTAAATCAGCCCCAGCATTTT. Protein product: CSARDYRDRVNQPQHF.

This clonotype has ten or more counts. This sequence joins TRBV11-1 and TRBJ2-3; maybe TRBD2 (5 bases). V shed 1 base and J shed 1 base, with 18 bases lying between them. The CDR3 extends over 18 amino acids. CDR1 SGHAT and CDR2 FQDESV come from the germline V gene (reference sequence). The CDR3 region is CASSLGPDRTPRTDTQYF. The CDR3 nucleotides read TGTGCCAGCAGCTTAGGACCAGACCGGACTCCACGCACAGATACGCAGTATTTT.

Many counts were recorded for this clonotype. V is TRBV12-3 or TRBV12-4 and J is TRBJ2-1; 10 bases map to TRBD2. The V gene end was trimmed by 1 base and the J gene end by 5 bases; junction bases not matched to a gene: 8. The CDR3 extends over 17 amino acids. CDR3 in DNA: TGTGCCAGCAGTTTAGTATTCGGGACTAGCGTCGACAATGAGCAGTTCTTC. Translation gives CASSLVFGTSVDNEQFF.

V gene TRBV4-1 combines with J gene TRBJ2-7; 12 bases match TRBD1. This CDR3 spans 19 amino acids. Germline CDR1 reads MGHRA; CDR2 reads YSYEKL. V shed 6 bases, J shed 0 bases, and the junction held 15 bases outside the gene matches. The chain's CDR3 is CASRLPRDRGRGYSYEQYF. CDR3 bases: TGCGCCAGCAGACTACCCCGGGACAGGGGGCGCGGCTACTCCTACGAGCAGTACTTC.

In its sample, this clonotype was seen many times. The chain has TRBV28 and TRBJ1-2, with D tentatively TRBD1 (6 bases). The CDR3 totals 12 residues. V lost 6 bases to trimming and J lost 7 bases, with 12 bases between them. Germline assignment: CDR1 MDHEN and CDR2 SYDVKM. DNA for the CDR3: TGTGCCAGCAGGGACAGTGTCGGTGGCTACACCTTC. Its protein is CASRDSVGGYTF.

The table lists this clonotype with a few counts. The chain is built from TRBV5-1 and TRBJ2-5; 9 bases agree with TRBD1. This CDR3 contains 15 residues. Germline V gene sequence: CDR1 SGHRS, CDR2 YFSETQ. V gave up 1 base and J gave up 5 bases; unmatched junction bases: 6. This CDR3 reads CASSLWDRAAETQYF. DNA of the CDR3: TGCGCCAGCAGCTTGTGGGACAGGGCGGCGGAGACCCAGTACTTC.

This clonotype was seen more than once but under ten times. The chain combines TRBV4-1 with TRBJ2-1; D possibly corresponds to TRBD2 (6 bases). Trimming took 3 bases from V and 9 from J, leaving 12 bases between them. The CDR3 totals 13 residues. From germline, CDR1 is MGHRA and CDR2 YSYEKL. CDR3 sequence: CASSQVVGSEQFF. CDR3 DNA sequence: TGCGCCAGCAGCCAGGTGGTCGGGAGTGAGCAGTTCTTC.

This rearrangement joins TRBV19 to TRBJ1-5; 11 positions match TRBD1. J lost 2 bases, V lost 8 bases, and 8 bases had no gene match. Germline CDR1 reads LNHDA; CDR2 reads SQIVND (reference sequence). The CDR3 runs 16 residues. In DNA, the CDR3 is TGTGCCAGTGCCGGGACAGGGGGTAAGGGCAATCAGCCCCAGCATTTT. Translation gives CASAGTGGKGNQPQHF.

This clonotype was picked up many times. CDR3 loop: CAWSGQMNTEAFF. As DNA, the CDR3 is TGTGCCTGGAGTGGACAGATGAACACTGAAGCTTTCTTT. The J gene is TRBJ1-1, the V gene TRBV30; possibly TRBD1 for D (5 bases). The V and J ends lost 1 base and 0 bases respectively, with 6 bases between them. CDR1 GTSNPN and CDR2 SVGIG come from the germline V gene (reference sequence). The CDR3 spans 13 residues.

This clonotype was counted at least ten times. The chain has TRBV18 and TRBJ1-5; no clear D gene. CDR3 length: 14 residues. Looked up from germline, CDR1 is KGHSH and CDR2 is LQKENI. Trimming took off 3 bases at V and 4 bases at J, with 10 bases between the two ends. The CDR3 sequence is CASSPLGENQPQHF. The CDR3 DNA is TGTGCCAGCTCACCTCTGGGCGAGAATCAGCCCCAGCATTTT.

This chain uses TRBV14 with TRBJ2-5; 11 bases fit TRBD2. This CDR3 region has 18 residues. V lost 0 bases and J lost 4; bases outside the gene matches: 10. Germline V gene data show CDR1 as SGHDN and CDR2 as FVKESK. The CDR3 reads CASSQDRLAGGLGETQYF. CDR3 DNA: TGTGCCAGCAGCCAAGATAGGCTAGCGGGAGGTCTTGGAGAGACCCAGTACTTC.

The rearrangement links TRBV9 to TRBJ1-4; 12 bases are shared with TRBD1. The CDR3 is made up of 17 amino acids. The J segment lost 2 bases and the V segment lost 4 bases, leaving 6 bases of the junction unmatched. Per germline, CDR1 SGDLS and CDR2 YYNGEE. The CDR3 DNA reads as TGTGCCAGCAGCATCGGGACAGGGGGCGACACTAATGAAAAACTGTTTTTT. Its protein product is CASSIGTGGDTNEKLFF. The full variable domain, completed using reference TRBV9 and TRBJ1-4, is DSGVTQTPKHLITATGQRVTLRCSPRSGDLSVYWYQQSLDQGLQFLIQYYNGEERAKGNILERFSAQQFPDLHSELNLSSLELGDSALYFCASSIGTGGDTNEKLFFGSGTQLSVL.

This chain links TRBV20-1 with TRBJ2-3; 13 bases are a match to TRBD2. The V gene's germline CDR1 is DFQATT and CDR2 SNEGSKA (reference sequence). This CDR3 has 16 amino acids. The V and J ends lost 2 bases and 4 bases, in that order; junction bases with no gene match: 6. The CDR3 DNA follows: TGCAGTGCTAGATGGACTAGCGGGAGAGGCGCAGATACGCAGTATTTT. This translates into CSARWTSGRGADTQYF.

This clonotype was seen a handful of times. The CDR3 spells CSARDGYGYTF. DNA of the CDR3: TGCAGTGCTAGAGACGGCTATGGCTACACCTTC. The V and J genes are TRBV20-1 and TRBJ1-2; D remains ambiguous. The CDR3 loop spans 11 amino acids. Germline CDR1 reads DFQATT; CDR2 reads SNEGSKA (reference sequence). The V gene lost 0 bases and the J gene lost 4 bases, with 3 bases spanning the gap.

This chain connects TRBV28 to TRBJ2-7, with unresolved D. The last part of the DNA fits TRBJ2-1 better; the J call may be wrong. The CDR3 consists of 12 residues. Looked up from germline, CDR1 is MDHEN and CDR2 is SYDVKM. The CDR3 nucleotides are TGTGCCAGCAGCCTGAGCTCCTACGAGCAGTTCTTC. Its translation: CASSLSSYEQFF.

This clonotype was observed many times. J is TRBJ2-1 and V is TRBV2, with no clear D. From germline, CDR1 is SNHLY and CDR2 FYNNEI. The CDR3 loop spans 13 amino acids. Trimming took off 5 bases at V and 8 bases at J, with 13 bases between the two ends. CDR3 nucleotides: TGTGCCAGCAGTATGTCTACATCCGATGAGCAGTTCTTC. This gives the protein CASSMSTSDEQFF.

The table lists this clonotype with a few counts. The CDR3 nucleotides read TGTGCCACCAGTACGTCGACGGGCTTAACCGGGGAGCTGTTTTTT. Its translation is CATSTSTGLTGELFF. The chain has TRBV24-1 and TRBJ2-2; unclear D gene. Germline lookup yields CDR1 KGHDR and CDR2 SFDVKD. The CDR3 spans 15 residues. The germline V and J ends were trimmed by 6 bases and 5 bases, with 15 bases remaining between them.

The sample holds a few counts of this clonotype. CDR3 in DNA: TGCAGTGCTAGAGATAATCAGGGTGGGACTGAAGCTTTCTTT. The encoded protein is CSARDNQGGTEAFF. The chain employs TRBV20-1 and TRBJ1-1; TRBD1 might be the D (5 bases). This CDR3 comprises 14 residues. Per germline, CDR1 DFQATT and CDR2 SNEGSKA (reference sequence). With 0 bases removed from V and 5 bases from J, the gap between germline ends came to 13 bases.

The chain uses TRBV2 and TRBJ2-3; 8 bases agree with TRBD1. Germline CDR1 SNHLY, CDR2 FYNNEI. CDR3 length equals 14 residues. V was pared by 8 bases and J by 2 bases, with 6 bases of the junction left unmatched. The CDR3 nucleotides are TGTGCCAGCGACAGGGGAAGACCCACAGATACGCAGTATTTT. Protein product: CASDRGRPTDTQYF.

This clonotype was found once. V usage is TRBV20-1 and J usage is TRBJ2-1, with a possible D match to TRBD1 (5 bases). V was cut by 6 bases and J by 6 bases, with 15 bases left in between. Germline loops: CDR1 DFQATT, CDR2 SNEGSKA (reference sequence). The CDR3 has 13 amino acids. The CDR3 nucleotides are TGCAGTGCAACTTGGACATGGCGCAATGAGCAGTTCTTC. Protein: CSATWTWRNEQFF.

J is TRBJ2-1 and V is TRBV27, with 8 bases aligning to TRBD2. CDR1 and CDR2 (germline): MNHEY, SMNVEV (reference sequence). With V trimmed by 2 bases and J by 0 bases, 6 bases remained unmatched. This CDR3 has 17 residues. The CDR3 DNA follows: TGTGCCAGCAGTTTAAAACCCGGACTAGCCTCCTACAATGAGCAGTTCTTC. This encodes CASSLKPGLASYNEQFF.

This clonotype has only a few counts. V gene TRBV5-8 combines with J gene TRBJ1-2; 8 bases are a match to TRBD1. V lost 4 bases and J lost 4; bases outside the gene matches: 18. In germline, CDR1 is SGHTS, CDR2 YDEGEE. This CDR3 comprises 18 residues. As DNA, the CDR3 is TGTGCCAGCAGCCAAGTCGAGCTCCGGGACAGGATATTCTATGGCTACACCTTC. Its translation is CASSQVELRDRIFYGYTF.

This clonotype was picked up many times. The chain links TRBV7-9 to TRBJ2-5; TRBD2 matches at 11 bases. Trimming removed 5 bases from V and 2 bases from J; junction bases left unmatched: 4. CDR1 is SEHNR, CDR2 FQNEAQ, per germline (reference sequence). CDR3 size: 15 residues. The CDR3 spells CASSLRLAGQETQYF. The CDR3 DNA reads TGTGCCAGCAGCCTCAGACTAGCGGGACAAGAGACCCAGTACTTC.

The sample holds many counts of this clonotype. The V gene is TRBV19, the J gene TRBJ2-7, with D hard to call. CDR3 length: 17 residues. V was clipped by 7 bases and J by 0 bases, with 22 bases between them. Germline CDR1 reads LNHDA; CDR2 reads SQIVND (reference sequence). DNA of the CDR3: TGTGCCAGTAATAATTACCATCGGGCGGACGCCTCCTACGAGCAGTACTTC. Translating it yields CASNNYHRADASYEQYF.

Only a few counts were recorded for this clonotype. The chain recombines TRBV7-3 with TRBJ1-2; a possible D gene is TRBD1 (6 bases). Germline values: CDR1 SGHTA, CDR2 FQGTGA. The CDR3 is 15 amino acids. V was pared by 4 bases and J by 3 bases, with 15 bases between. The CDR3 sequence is CASSSPTGLHYGYTF. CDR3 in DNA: TGTGCCAGCAGCTCCCCAACAGGGTTACACTATGGCTACACCTTC.

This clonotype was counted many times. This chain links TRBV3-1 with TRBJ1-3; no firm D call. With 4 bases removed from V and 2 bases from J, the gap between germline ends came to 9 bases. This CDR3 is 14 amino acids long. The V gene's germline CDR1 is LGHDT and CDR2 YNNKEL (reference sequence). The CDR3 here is CASSRGWTGNTIYF. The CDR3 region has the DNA TGTGCCAGCAGCCGAGGATGGACTGGAAACACCATATATTTT.

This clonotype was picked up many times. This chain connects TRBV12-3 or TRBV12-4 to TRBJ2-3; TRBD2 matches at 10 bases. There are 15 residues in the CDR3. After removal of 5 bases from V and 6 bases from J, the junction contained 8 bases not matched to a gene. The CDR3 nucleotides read TGTGCCAGCAGTCGATCCGGGACTAGCGAGGATACGCAGTATTTT. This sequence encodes CASSRSGTSEDTQYF.

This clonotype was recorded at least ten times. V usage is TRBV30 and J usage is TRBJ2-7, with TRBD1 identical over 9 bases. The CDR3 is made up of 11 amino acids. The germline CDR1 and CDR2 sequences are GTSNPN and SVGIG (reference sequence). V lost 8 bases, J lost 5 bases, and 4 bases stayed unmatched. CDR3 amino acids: CAGTGYHEQYF. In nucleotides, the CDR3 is TGTGCCGGGACAGGGTACCACGAGCAGTACTTC.

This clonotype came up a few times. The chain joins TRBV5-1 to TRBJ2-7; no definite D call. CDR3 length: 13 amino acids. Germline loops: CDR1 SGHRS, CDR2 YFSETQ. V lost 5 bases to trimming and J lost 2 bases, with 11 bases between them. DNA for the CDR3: TGCGCCAGCAGTCAACCCCTCCCCTACGAGCAGTACTTC. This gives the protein CASSQPLPYEQYF.